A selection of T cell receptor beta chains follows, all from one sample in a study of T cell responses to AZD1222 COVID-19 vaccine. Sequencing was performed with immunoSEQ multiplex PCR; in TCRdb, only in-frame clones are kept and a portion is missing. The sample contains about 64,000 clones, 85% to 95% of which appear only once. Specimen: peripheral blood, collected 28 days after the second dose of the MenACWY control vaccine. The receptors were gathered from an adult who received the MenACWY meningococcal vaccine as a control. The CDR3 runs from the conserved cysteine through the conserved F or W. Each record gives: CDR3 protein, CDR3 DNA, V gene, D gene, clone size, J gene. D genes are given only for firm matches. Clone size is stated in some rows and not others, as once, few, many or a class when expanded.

CASGQGLGANVLTF	TGTGCCAGCGGACAGGGGCTCGGGGCCAACGTCCTGACTTTC	TRBV28	TRBD1	NA	TRBJ2-6
CAWNSGRETDTQYF	TGTGCCTGGAACAGCGGGAGGGAGACAGATACGCAGTATTTT	TRBV30	TRBD2	medium-sized	TRBJ2-3
CASSGQVNTEAFF	TGTGCCAGCAGTGGACAGGTGAACACTGAAGCTTTCTTT	TRBV2	NA	NA	TRBJ1-1
CAISTRNQPQHF	TGTGCCATCAGCACGCGCAATCAGCCCCAGCATTTT	TRBV10-3	NA	NA	TRBJ1-5
CASSQERAYEQFF	TGCGCCAGCAGCCAAGAAAGGGCTTATGAGCAGTTCTTC	TRBV4-1	NA	NA	TRBJ2-1
CASSISGANVLTF	TGTGCCAGCAGTATCTCTGGGGCCAACGTCCTGACTTTC	TRBV28	NA	NA	TRBJ2-6
CASSPGTRDNYGYTF	TGTGCCAGCAGCCCGGGGACACGGGATAACTATGGCTACACCTTC	TRBV5-4	NA	NA	TRBJ1-2
CASSVIGTNGELFF	TGTGCCAGCAGCGTCATTGGGACAAACGGGGAGCTGTTTTTT	TRBV9	NA	NA	TRBJ2-2
CASSPRADNSPLHF	TGTGCCAGCAGCCCGCGCGCCGATAATTCACCCCTCCACTTT	TRBV5-6	NA	NA	TRBJ1-6
CASSLLEAGLHF	TGTGCCAGCAGTTTACTCGAGGCGGGACTGCACTTC	TRBV28	NA	NA	TRBJ2-7
CASSYALAGDEQFF	TGTGCCAGCAGTTATGCTCTAGCGGGAGATGAGCAGTTCTTC	TRBV6-2/TRBV6-3	TRBD2	NA	TRBJ2-1
CAVLSGRGTGELFF	TGTGCCGTACTTAGCGGGAGAGGCACCGGGGAGCTGTTTTTT	TRBV21-1	NA	NA	TRBJ2-2
CATGQGDLYGYTF	TGTGCCACCGGACAGGGGGATCTGTATGGCTACACCTTC	TRBV19	TRBD1	NA	TRBJ1-2
CASSLALTDTGELFF	TGTGCCAGCAGCTTAGCCCTGACCGACACCGGGGAGCTGTTTTTT	TRBV13	NA	NA	TRBJ2-2
CANPQGNTIYF	TGTGCCAATCCACAGGGGAACACCATATATTTT	TRBV7-9	TRBD1	once	TRBJ1-3
CSVEDLLDEQYF	TGCAGCGTTGAAGATCTCCTGGACGAGCAGTACTTC	TRBV29-1	NA	NA	TRBJ2-7
CASSLVGGSYNEQFF	TGTGCCAGCAGCTTAGTAGGGGGGTCCTACAATGAGCAGTTCTTC	TRBV5-4	NA	NA	TRBJ2-1
CASSSRMTGNTEAFF	TGCGCCAGCAGCTCCCGAATGACGGGAAACACTGAAGCTTTCTTT	TRBV5-1	NA	NA	TRBJ1-1
CASSEDRQRAPGSTF	TGTGCCAGCAGCGAAGACAGGCAAAGAGCCCCGGGTAGCACCTTC	TRBV7-2	NA	NA	TRBJ1-2
CASSQGDRTEAFF	TGTGCCAGCAGCCAAGGGGACAGGACGGAAGCTTTCTTT	TRBV4-2	TRBD1	NA	TRBJ1-1
CASSSGGPSYEQYF	TGTGCCAGCAGTTCTGGAGGTCCCTCCTACGAGCAGTACTTC	TRBV28	NA	NA	TRBJ2-7
CASSQDPPSNQPQHF	TGTGCCAGCAGCCAAGATCCCCCTAGCAATCAGCCCCAGCATTTT	TRBV4-2	NA	once	TRBJ1-5
CASSKGMGTGGIYEQYF	TGTGCCAGCAGCAAAGGAATGGGGACAGGGGGTATCTACGAGCAGTACTTC	TRBV21-1	NA	NA	TRBJ2-7
CASSPRRGSDYGYTF	TGTGCCAGCAGTCCAAGGAGGGGAAGCGACTATGGCTACACCTTC	TRBV27	NA	NA	TRBJ1-2
CASSLENRDEQYF	TGTGCCAGCAGCTTAGAAAACAGGGACGAGCAGTACTTC	TRBV7-9	NA	few	TRBJ2-7
CASRIQPNTEAFF	TGTGCCAGCAGGATACAGCCGAACACTGAAGCTTTCTTT	TRBV7-2	NA	NA	TRBJ1-1
CASSPPDRVDEKLFF	TGTGCCAGCAGTCCCCCGGACAGGGTAGACGAAAAACTGTTTTTT	TRBV28	TRBD1	NA	TRBJ1-4
CASSPTGRINYGYTF	TGTGCCAGCAGCCCGACGGGCAGGATTAACTATGGCTACACCTTC	TRBV5-4	NA	NA	TRBJ1-2
CASGQSDSNQPQHF	TGCGCCAGCGGACAGTCCGATAGCAATCAGCCCCAGCATTTT	TRBV10-2	NA	NA	TRBJ1-5
CSASEDYEQYF	TGCAGTGCTAGTGAGGATTACGAGCAGTACTTC	TRBV20-1	NA	once	TRBJ2-7
CASGRATRYEQYF	TGTGCCAGCGGGCGGGCAACACGCTACGAGCAGTACTTC	TRBV5-6	NA	NA	TRBJ2-7
CASSKQGSPYNEQFF	TGTGCTAGCAGCAAACAGGGGAGCCCCTACAATGAGCAGTTCTTC	TRBV7-7	TRBD1	NA	TRBJ2-1
CASSFSGGTEAFF	TGTGCCAGCAGCTTTAGTGGGGGGACTGAAGCTTTCTTT	TRBV11-2	NA	NA	TRBJ1-1
CASSDLDRGDEKLFF	TGTGCCAGTAGTGACCTCGACAGGGGGGATGAAAAACTGTTTTTT	TRBV19	TRBD1	NA	TRBJ1-4
CASSPRGRGTEAFF	TGTGCCAGCAGCCCCCGAGGACGGGGAACTGAAGCTTTCTTT	TRBV9	NA	NA	TRBJ1-1
CASSFSDTSSYNEQFF	TGTGCCAGCAGTTTCTCGGACACTAGCTCCTACAATGAGCAGTTCTTC	TRBV6-2/TRBV6-3	NA	NA	TRBJ2-1
CASSPGLAGGPRQTQYF	TGCGCCAGCAGCCCGGGACTAGCGGGAGGTCCGCGGCAGACCCAGTACTTC	TRBV5-1	TRBD2	NA	TRBJ2-5
CASSQTDQETQYF	TGTGCCAGCAGCCAAACAGACCAAGAGACCCAGTACTTC	TRBV12-3/TRBV12-4	NA	NA	TRBJ2-5
CASSWTAQETQYF	TGTGCCAGCAGTTGGACAGCCCAAGAGACCCAGTACTTC	TRBV28	NA	NA	TRBJ2-5
CASSLTGTKQTQYF	TGCGCCAGCAGCTTGACAGGGACGAAACAGACCCAGTACTTC	TRBV5-1	NA	NA	TRBJ2-5
CASSLYAGGPSEQFF	TGTGCCAGCAGCTTATATGCGGGAGGGCCTAGTGAGCAGTTCTTC	TRBV7-6	TRBD2	NA	TRBJ2-1
CASSHCGGRQYTDTQYF	TGCGCCAGCAGTCATTGTGGCGGGAGGCAATACACAGATACGCAGTATTTT	TRBV23-1	TRBD2	NA	TRBJ2-3
CASRPCTLTKWYGYTF	TGTGCAAGTCGCCCCTGCACCCTGACGAAGTGGTATGGCTACACCTTC	TRBV12-2	NA	NA	TRBJ1-2
CASTPFLGTVYGYTF	TGTGCCAGCACCCCATTCCTCGGTACCGTCTATGGCTACACCTTC	TRBV28	NA	NA	TRBJ1-2
CASSLSLRGQPQHF	TGTGCCAGCAGCCTATCTCTAAGGGGGCAGCCCCAGCATTTT	TRBV3-1/TRBV3-2	NA	NA	TRBJ1-5
CASSRGGGSYTF	TGTGCCAGCAGCCGAGGCGGGGGGAGCTACACCTTC	TRBV7-2	NA	NA	TRBJ1-2
CASSPRTITPYGYTF	TGTGCCAGTAGTCCCCGGACAATAACCCCCTATGGCTACACCTTC	TRBV19	NA	once	TRBJ1-2
CATSRAKTGNTEAFF	TGTGCCACCAGCAGAGCAAAGACAGGGAACACTGAAGCTTTCTTT	TRBV15	NA	NA	TRBJ1-1
CASSYTLYDEQYF	TGTGCCAGCAGTTACACCCTTTATGACGAGCAGTACTTC	TRBV6-6	NA	NA	TRBJ2-7
CSVGVAGVAETQYF	TGCAGCGTTGGGGTAGCGGGAGTCGCAGAGACCCAGTACTTC	TRBV29-1	TRBD2	few	TRBJ2-5
CASLGLAGVISEQFF	TGTGCCAGCCTTGGACTAGCGGGAGTGATTAGTGAGCAGTTCTTC	TRBV5-6	TRBD2	NA	TRBJ2-1
CSVKRAAGTGELFF	TGCAGCGTGAAGAGGGCCGCGGGTACCGGGGAGCTGTTTTTT	TRBV29-1	NA	NA	TRBJ2-2
CASSEDGGGWADQPQHF	TGTGCCAGCAGTGAAGATGGGGGAGGGTGGGCCGATCAGCCCCAGCATTTT	TRBV6-1	NA	NA	TRBJ1-5
CATSDSGGSGELFF	TGTGCCACCAGTGATTCGGGGGGGTCCGGGGAGCTGTTTTTT	TRBV24-1	TRBD2	NA	TRBJ2-2
CASSLAGGRADTQYF	TGCGCCAGCAGCTTGGCGGGAGGGCGCGCAGATACGCAGTATTTT	TRBV5-1	TRBD2	once	TRBJ2-3
CASSPGQKNQPQHF	TGTGCCAGTAGCCCCGGACAGAAGAATCAGCCCCAGCATTTT	TRBV19	NA	few	TRBJ1-5